This TCR beta chain was sequenced during a study of T-cell reconstitution after alpha-beta-depleted transplantation in children. This clonotype was seen a handful of times. The library targeted TCRbeta and was prepared with unique molecular identifiers. A single record per CDR3 protein comes from TCRdb applying MiXCR to the PCR reads. This sample yields just over 350,000 distinct CDR3 sequences, of which 10% to 15% are seen a single time; 3.5% to 4.5% belongs to the top ten. Material: PBMCs, obtained from the stem cell graft. The TCR comes from a human donor who donated a stem cell graft to a child with Fanconi anemia.

The CDR3 coding sequence is TGTGCCAGCAGAAAGGGGGGCTCCTACAATGAGCAGTTCTTC. Translating it yields CASRKGGSYNEQFF. The V call is TRBV16, the J call TRBJ2-1; either TRBD1 or TRBD2 may fit D (6 bases each). CDR3 size: 14 residues. Deletions cut 6 bases from V and 0 bases from J, with 9 bases between. Germline-derived CDR1 and CDR2 are KGHSY and FQNENV.